Below, 32 T cell receptor beta chains from the same sample are listed, as sequenced in a study of Ad26.COV2.S vaccination and SARS-CoV-2 variants listed by TCRdb under 2021. The sample's treatment or condition label, in plain terms: about 20 received Ad26.COV2.S at low or high dose, single or two shots; about 5 received placebo; per-sample allocation not given. For vaccine and placebo recipients, repertoires were sequenced using samples collected on day 63 after the first injection. The protocol used for the library was the immunoSEQ multiplex PCR assay. Not all clones reach the TCRdb copy of this immuneACCESS table, which keeps in-frame sequences only. Checked studies attribute under half of the gap to unresolved V genes and leave the rest unexplained. For this sample there are about 430,000 clones; around 90% appear just once. 12% of the sample lies in the top ten. This specimen was peripheral blood, taken in a trial of Ad26.COV2.S vaccine versus placebo. These TCRs come from a person aged 18 to 65 who received the Ad26.COV2.S COVID-19 vaccine or a placebo.

V and J are TRBV19 and TRBJ2-7; D is ambiguous. The germline CDR1 and CDR2 sequences are LNHDA and SQIVND (reference sequence). The CDR3 has 12 amino acids. V lost 1 base, J lost 3 bases, and 4 bases lay in between. The CDR3 coding sequence is TGTGCCAGTAGTATAGTGGGCTACGAGCAGTACTTC. Amino acids: CASSIVGYEQYF.

The chain employs TRBV19 and TRBJ2-7; D is uncertain. This CDR3 has 16 amino acids. The germline CDR1 and CDR2 sequences are LNHDA and SQIVND (reference sequence). V dropped 4 bases and J dropped 2 bases, with 18 bases sitting between them. The CDR3 nucleotides read TGTGCCAGTAGTAACGCACCCAGTGAAGGGCCCTACGAGCAGTACTTC. Translation gives CASSNAPSEGPYEQYF.

The chain employs TRBV28 and TRBJ1-2; 9 nucleotides line up with TRBD1. Germline V lookup: CDR1 MDHEN, CDR2 SYDVKM. Unmatched junction bases numbered 9, after V lost 8 bases and J lost 8 bases. The CDR3 contains 13 residues. The DNA for the CDR3 is TGTGCCAGCCTCCCCGGGGACAGGGTCGGCTACACCTTC. Its protein is CASLPGDRVGYTF.

This clone was recorded once. V gene TRBV5-1 combines with J gene TRBJ2-7; 8 bases align to TRBD1. Germline lookup yields CDR1 SGHRS and CDR2 YFSETQ. After removal of 4 bases from V and 0 bases from J, the junction contained 3 bases not matched to a gene. This CDR3 has 14 amino acids. The CDR3 DNA reads as TGCGCCAGCAGCCCGGGACAGGTCTCCTACGAGCAGTACTTC. This codes for CASSPGQVSYEQYF.

This clone has a single count. The chain uses TRBV2 and TRBJ2-1; 13 positions match TRBD2. V lost 0 bases to trimming and J lost 3 bases; unmatched junction nucleotides: 11. CDR3 length: 20 amino acids. Germline CDR1 SNHLY, CDR2 FYNNEI. CDR3 nucleotide sequence: TGTGCCAGCAGTGAAGCGCTTCGGACTAGCGGGAGAGCTGTCTACAATGAGCAGTTCTTC. Amino acids: CASSEALRTSGRAVYNEQFF.

The genes are TRBV7-6 and TRBJ2-7; TRBD1 aligns across 9 bases. Trimming removed 0 bases from V and 2 bases from J; junction bases left unmatched: 11. CDR1 SGHVS and CDR2 FNYEAQ come from the germline V gene. The CDR3 totals 18 residues. DNA for the CDR3: TGTGCCAGCAGCTTAGCAAGGCCCCCACAGGGGGCAGCCTACGAGCAGTACTTC. Amino acids: CASSLARPPQGAAYEQYF. The full variable domain, rest sourced from reference TRBV7-6 and TRBJ2-7, is GAGVSQSPRYKVTKRGQDVALRCDPISGHVSLYWYRQALGQGPEFLTYFNYEAQQDKSGLPNDRFSAERPEGSISTLTIQRTEQRDSAMYRCASSLARPPQGAAYEQYFGPGTRLTVT.

The chain joins TRBV7-9 to TRBJ2-7; perhaps TRBD1 as D (6 bases). In germline, CDR1 is SEHNR, CDR2 FQNEAQ (reference sequence). V lost 5 bases to trimming and J lost 3 bases, with 8 bases between them. The CDR3 runs to 12 residues. For the CDR3, the DNA is TGTGCCAGCAGCCCGACAGGCTACGAGCAGTACTTC. Residues: CASSPTGYEQYF.

The sample holds one count of this clone. This chain links TRBV12-5 with TRBJ2-7, with 9 bases identical to TRBD1. Germline values: CDR1 LGHNT, CDR2 FRNRAP. The CDR3 contains 16 residues. Germline trimming cut 4 bases from V and 2 bases from J; bases unmatched to any gene: 9. CDR3 loop: CASGSRPGQGPYEQYF. In DNA, the CDR3 is TGTGCTAGTGGTTCCCGACCGGGACAGGGTCCCTACGAGCAGTACTTC.

V and J are TRBV5-1 and TRBJ2-2; TRBD2 matches 11 bases. The CDR3 has 16 residues. Trimming took 3 bases from V and 0 from J; bases not matched to a gene: 1. From germline, CDR1 is SGHRS and CDR2 YFSETQ. This chain's CDR3 is CASSSTSGTNTGELFF. The CDR3 DNA follows: TGCGCCAGCAGCTCGACTAGCGGGACGAACACCGGGGAGCTGTTTTTT.

The chain recombines TRBV9 with TRBJ2-7, with TRBD2 matching over 14 bases. The germline V gene encodes CDR1 SGDLS and CDR2 YYNGEE. CDR3 length: 15 amino acids. Trimming at V came to 4 bases and at J to 5 bases, leaving 5 bases not matched to a gene. This CDR3 is CASSSGTSGSHEQYF. Here the CDR3 DNA reads TGTGCCAGCAGCTCTGGGACTAGCGGGAGCCACGAGCAGTACTTC.

V is TRBV5-6 and J is TRBJ2-7; maybe TRBD2 (5 bases). Germline V lookup: CDR1 SGHDT, CDR2 YYEEEE. The CDR3 loop spans 16 amino acids. Trimming took 2 bases from V and 0 from J, leaving 15 bases between them. The DNA for the CDR3 is TGTGCCAGCAGCTTACTTGCGGGCGCCTCCTCCTACGAGCAGTACTTC. Translated: CASSLLAGASSYEQYF.

The gene calls are TRBV6-5 and TRBJ1-6; TRBD1 aligns across 8 bases. The length of the CDR3 is 15 residues. Per germline, CDR1 MNHEY and CDR2 SVGAGI. V was clipped by 5 bases and J by 7 bases; unmatched bases: 7. CDR3 bases: TGTGCCAGCAGTACCATGGACAGGGCCAATTCACCCCTCCACTTT. Protein product: CASSTMDRANSPLHF.

CDR3 coding DNA: TGTGCCAGCAGCTTAGATTACAGGCAGCCCCAGCATTTT. Its protein is CASSLDYRQPQHF. V usage is TRBV7-8 and J usage is TRBJ1-5; possibly TRBD1 for D (5 bases). Trimming stripped 1 base from V and 7 bases from J, with 8 bases between. The germline CDR1 and CDR2 sequences are SGHVS and FQNEAQ. CDR3 size: 13 residues.

This clone showed up just once. The chain is built from TRBV5-6 and TRBJ2-2, with D perhaps TRBD1 (6 bases). In germline, CDR1 is SGHDT, CDR2 YYEEEE. V gave up 6 bases and J gave up 0 bases, with 15 bases separating them. This CDR3 has 16 amino acids. The CDR3 sequence is CASTTWGQTNTGELFF. The CDR3 region has the DNA TGTGCCAGCACCACCTGGGGACAAACGAACACCGGGGAGCTGTTTTTT.

The V and J genes are TRBV5-5 and TRBJ2-7; 10 positions agree with TRBD1. Germline CDR1 is SGHKS and CDR2 is YYEKEE (reference sequence). CDR3 length equals 15 residues. Trimming removed 2 bases from V and 7 bases from J; junction bases left unmatched: 9. The DNA for the CDR3 is TGTGCCAGCAGCTTCTACCGACAGGGGGCGAGGGAGCAGTACTTC. Encoded protein: CASSFYRQGAREQYF.

This rearrangement joins TRBV27 to TRBJ2-7, with 8 positions matching TRBD1. The V and J ends lost 4 bases and 5 bases, in that order; junction bases with no gene match: 4. This CDR3 spans 13 amino acids. CDR1 is MNHEY, CDR2 SMNVEV, per germline (reference sequence). CDR3 sequence reads: CASSSTGVHEQYF. For the CDR3, the DNA is TGTGCCAGCAGTTCGACAGGGGTCCACGAGCAGTACTTC.

The rearrangement links TRBV5-1 to TRBJ2-1; D is possibly TRBD2 (5 bases). This CDR3 has 15 amino acids. The ends were cut back, 0 bases at V and 0 bases at J, with 7 bases in the middle. The germline V gene encodes CDR1 SGHRS and CDR2 YFSETQ. CDR3: CASSLERDSYNEQFF. The CDR3 region has the DNA TGCGCCAGCAGCTTGGAGAGGGACTCCTACAATGAGCAGTTCTTC.

This chain connects TRBV4-1 to TRBJ2-5; TRBD2 matches at 10 bases. After removal of 0 bases from V and 2 bases from J, the junction contained 6 bases not matched to a gene. Germline CDR1 reads MGHRA; CDR2 reads YSYEKL. The CDR3 runs to 17 residues. CDR3 loop: CASSQDLAGVRQETQYF. In DNA form, the CDR3 reads TGCGCCAGCAGCCAAGACCTAGCGGGAGTTAGGCAAGAGACCCAGTACTTC.

This clone was counted once. J is TRBJ1-5 and V is TRBV19; D remains unclear. In germline, CDR1 is LNHDA, CDR2 SQIVND (reference sequence). With 9 bases removed from V and 0 bases from J, the gap between germline ends came to 6 bases. This CDR3 spans 12 amino acids. The CDR3 nucleotides are TGTGCCAGCCGATATAGCAATCAGCCCCAGCATTTT. As protein: CASRYSNQPQHF.

The rearrangement uses TRBV4-3 and TRBJ1-1, with D perhaps matching TRBD1 (5 bases). Germline CDR1 reads LGHNA; CDR2 reads YSLEER. Trimming pared 1 base from V and 8 bases from J, leaving 17 bases between. The CDR3 runs 15 residues. The CDR3 DNA is TGCGCCAGCAGCCAAGTCCCGGGGGTATTCTTGGAAGCTTTCTTT. Its translation: CASSQVPGVFLEAFF.

The chain combines TRBV4-1 with TRBJ1-2; 7 bases agree with TRBD1. This CDR3 region has 14 residues. CDR1 and CDR2 (germline): MGHRA, YSYEKL. V lost 3 bases, J lost 4 bases, and 5 bases stayed unmatched. DNA for the CDR3: TGCGCCAGCAGCCAGCAGACAGGGACCTATGGCTACACCTTC. Translated: CASSQQTGTYGYTF.

The chain is built from TRBV19 and TRBJ2-1; 10 bases agree with TRBD2. V lost 6 bases, J lost 9 bases, and 14 bases stayed unmatched. CDR1 LNHDA and CDR2 SQIVND come from the germline V gene (reference sequence). The CDR3 is 16 amino acids. CDR3: CASSKEALAGVSEQFF. CDR3 nucleotides: TGTGCCAGTAGCAAGGAGGCCCTAGCGGGAGTTAGTGAGCAGTTCTTC.

The table lists this clone with a count of one. V is TRBV19 and J is TRBJ2-4; no firm D call. There are 17 residues in the CDR3. V dropped 0 bases and J dropped 1 base, with 13 bases sitting between them. Germline V CDR1 and CDR2: LNHDA, SQIVND (reference sequence). DNA of the CDR3: TGTGCCAGTAGTATAGATCTTATGGTTTTGGCCAAAAACATTCAGTACTTC. Its protein is CASSIDLMVLAKNIQYF.

The genes are TRBV28 and TRBJ1-2; no definite D call. The V gene lost 11 bases and the J gene lost 5 bases, with 6 bases spanning the gap. CDR3 length: 9 amino acids. The germline V gene has CDR1 MDHEN and CDR2 SYDVKM. The CDR3 bases are TGTGCCTGGCCGTATGGCTACACCTTC. Translating gives CAWPYGYTF.

J is TRBJ1-1 and V is TRBV20-1; a possible D gene is TRBD1 (5 bases). This CDR3 contains 11 residues. Germline V CDR1 and CDR2: DFQATT, SNEGSKA (reference sequence). The ends were cut back, 7 bases at V and 8 bases at J, with 14 bases in the middle. CDR3 nucleotides: TGCAGTGGGGGGAGACGGTGGGAAGCTTTCTTT. This encodes CSGGRRWEAFF.

The rearrangement links TRBV6-5 to TRBJ1-5, with D unresolved. Germline CDR1 is MNHEY and CDR2 is SVGAGI. The ends were cut back, 7 bases at V and 4 bases at J, with 11 bases in the middle. The CDR3 runs 13 residues. CDR3: CASTSERNQPQHF. The CDR3 DNA reads as TGTGCCAGCACCTCAGAAAGGAATCAGCCCCAGCATTTT.

This chain connects TRBV6-5 to TRBJ2-2; D unclear. The CDR3 consists of 14 residues. Germline CDR1 and CDR2: MNHEY and SVGAGI. The V gene lost 5 bases and the J gene lost 1 base, with 8 bases spanning the gap. CDR3 region: CASSRTENTGELFF. CDR3 in DNA: TGTGCCAGCAGTAGGACCGAGAACACCGGGGAGCTGTTTTTT.

This rearrangement joins TRBV6-5 to TRBJ2-7, with D perhaps TRBD1 (5 bases). This CDR3 spans 15 amino acids. CDR1 and CDR2 from the germline V gene are MNHEY and SVGAGI. The V and J ends lost 6 bases and 4 bases respectively, with 19 bases between them. In nucleotides, the CDR3 is TGTGCCAGCAGCCCAACAGGACCCCTCGGTTACGAGCAGTACTTC. It translates to CASSPTGPLGYEQYF.

This chain links TRBV30 with TRBJ2-7, with a possible D match to TRBD2 (6 bases). The V gene's germline CDR1 is GTSNPN and CDR2 SVGIG (reference sequence). The germline V and J ends were trimmed by 5 bases and 2 bases, with 19 bases remaining between them. The CDR3 has 15 amino acids. The CDR3 sequence is CAWLPGLPGAYEQYF. In DNA, the CDR3 is TGTGCCTGGCTCCCGGGACTCCCCGGTGCCTACGAGCAGTACTTC.

The chain joins TRBV25-1 to TRBJ2-7, with a tentative D call TRBD1 (6 bases). CDR3 length: 13 residues. V was trimmed by 3 bases and J by 2 bases, leaving 8 bases between them. Germline lookup yields CDR1 MGHDK and CDR2 SYGVNS. CDR3: CASSDAGAYEQYF. In DNA, the CDR3 is TGTGCCAGCAGTGACGCAGGGGCCTACGAGCAGTACTTC.

The J gene is TRBJ2-7, the V gene TRBV7-9, with TRBD2 identical over 9 bases. This CDR3 spans 15 amino acids. V shed 5 bases, J shed 5 bases, and the junction held 10 bases outside the gene matches. Germline V gene lookup returns CDR1 SEHNR and CDR2 FQNEAQ (reference sequence). The CDR3 region is CASSQISGSIHEQYF. CDR3 sequence (DNA): TGTGCCAGCAGCCAGATTAGCGGGAGTATCCACGAGCAGTACTTC.

This chain uses TRBV2 with TRBJ2-7; 11 nucleotides agree with TRBD2. Germline assignment: CDR1 SNHLY and CDR2 FYNNEI. V trimming: 4 bases; J trimming: 3 bases; junction bases outside the gene matches: 5. The CDR3 sequence is 15 residues long. The CDR3 DNA follows: TGTGCCAGCAGTGCCCCGGGGACTAGCGGCTACGAGCAGTACTTC. It specifies CASSAPGTSGYEQYF. The whole variable domain, filled in from reference TRBV2 and TRBJ2-7, reads EPEVTQTPSHQVTQMGQEVILRCVPISNHLYFYWYRQILGQKVEFLVSFYNNEISEKSEIFDDQFSVERPDGSNFTLKIRSTKLEDSAMYFCASSAPGTSGYEQYFGPGTRLTVT.